This T cell receptor (beta chain) was sequenced during a study of graft-versus-host responses after intestinal transplantation (TCRdb year 2021). Broadly, across the study: Multivisceral, liver-intestinal, or isolated intestinal transplants were received by the recipients. Every recipient was given anti-thymocyte globulin induction, then maintenance tacrolimus and steroids for around three years. Alloreactive clones were identified by sequencing pre-transplant mixed lymphocyte reaction products and comparing them with unstimulated pre-transplant donor and recipient T cells. A peak of at least 4% donor T cells among recipient peripheral blood mononuclear cells was the definition used for donor T cell macrochimerism. Of the 20 to 30 intestinal transplant recipients enrolled in the cohort, one of whom was a retransplant, 3 patients without pretransplant specimens were excluded. Samples from a few later patients were sequenced in-house on an Illumina MiSeq with MiXCR processing rather than by the commercial service. Bulk TCR-beta CDR3 sequencing was used to track graft-versus-host and host-versus-graft alloreactive T cell clones in the graft, circulation and bone marrow after intestinal transplantation. Summary of the overall study and its limitations: In the allografts of patients with donor T cell macrochimerism, GvH to HvG T cell clonal ratios were high. The conclusions were limited by the relatively low number and heterogeneity of the intestinal transplant patients. GvH clones were detected in recipient bone marrow, and some appeared earlier in ileal mucosa or blood, consistent with an intestinal mucosal origin. Early after transplant, declines in HvG clones were associated with peak levels of circulating GvH clones.

This specimen's time point label, per the study, means: cells obtained before transplantation from donor or recipient. CD3+CD4+ and CD3+CD8+ populations were FACS-sorted from unstimulated pre-transplant donor and recipient cells taken from spleen or lymph nodes. Ends trimmed: V by 0 bases, J by 8 bases; bases unmatched to a gene: 14. The CDR3 holds 18 amino acids from the cysteine to the phenylalanine. Only CDR3 DNA is held: 54 bases, read in frame from base 1. CDR1 and CDR2 were assigned from the germline V gene as SGHDN and FVKESK. In regard to this clone: Its antigen has not been determined. Base qualities were left out, and no much larger clone turns up one base away.

The library was produced with the immunoSEQ multiplex PCR assay. For most patients, genomic DNA was isolated using the Qiagen DNeasy Blood and Tissue Kit and was shipped frozen to Adaptive Biotechnologies for TCR sequencing. Adaptive Biotechnologies carried out high-throughput TCR-beta CDR3 sequencing of genomic DNA for most patients. As for how the authors treated the data: Adaptive's ImmunoSEQ software supplied the TCR sequencing data for 15 to 20 patients, while MiXCR and VDJtools were used to process three other patients. To correct CD4 versus CD8 sorting errors, sequences present in both subsets at a frequency ratio below 5:1 were removed. CDR3 nucleotide sequences shared between donor and recipient were removed because their origin could not be assigned. At least 2-fold expansion over unstimulated cells and a minimum CFSE-low frequency of 0.002% (template counts) or 0.001% (read counts) were required for clones to be classified as alloreactive. Mappable clones were those detected in sequenced pre-transplant spleen, lymph node, or MLR CFSE-low populations of the donor or recipient. Cumulative frequency of alloreactive clones was calculated as a percentage of all sequences weighted by copy number. The immuneACCESS repertoire file appears here via TCRdb, limited to in-frame rearrangements. These files lack a portion of the clones; in checked studies, under half of the deficit traces to unresolved V genes, and the cause of the others is not known. V and J calls and clone size are those listed in that table; D and trimming were worked out from the DNA. The sample has about 120,000 clones on record, about 94% of them singletons. Around 0.49% of the sample is in the top ten clones.

The sequence links TRBV14 to TRBJ2-3; 10 bases in between match TRBD2. The input for sequencing was unstimulated CD8+ T cells sorted from spleen or lymph node cells, taken before intestinal transplant. This clonotype was sampled from a human donor who received an intestinal transplant. The nucleotide sequence is TGTGCCAGCAGCCAAGATTTGTCGCTAGCGGGAGCGATAGGTACGCAGTATTTT. This is translated as CASSQDLSLAGAIGTQYF.